Listed below are T cell receptor beta chains from one sample, sequenced in a study of blood T cell repertoires in COVID-19. Sequencing was performed with immunoSEQ multiplex PCR; in TCRdb, only in-frame clones are kept and a portion is missing. The data contain approximately 240,000 clones, 80% to 85% of them singletons. The sample comprised peripheral blood. The receptor source for this set is a woman aged 55-69 years who had recovered from COVID-19. The CDR3 runs from the conserved cysteine through the conserved F or W. D genes are given only for firm matches. For some rows the clone size is stated as once, few or many, or as a class when expanded; others skip it.

J: TRBJ2-3
D: TRBD2
size: .
V: TRBV11-1
DNA: TGTGCCAGCAGCTTTGGGAGCGGGGGACCCACAGATACGCAGTATTTT
CDR3: CASSFGSGGPTDTQYF

J: TRBJ2-3
D: .
size: .
V: TRBV6-5
DNA: TGTGCCAGCACCCGGGACACAAGCACAGATACGCAGTATTTT
CDR3: CASTRDTSTDTQYF

J: TRBJ2-2
D: .
size: .
V: TRBV9
DNA: TGTGCCAGCAGTCCCGGGCCCGGGGCCGGGGAGCTGTTTTTT
CDR3: CASSPGPGAGELFF

J: TRBJ1-3
D: .
size: .
V: TRBV6-1
DNA: TGTGCCAGCAGTGAAGCGTTGAGTCTTCTCTCTGGAAACACCATATATTTT
CDR3: CASSEALSLLSGNTIYF

J: TRBJ1-6
D: TRBD1
size: .
V: TRBV6-5
DNA: TGTGCCAGCAGAGCAGGGGGCAGAAATTCACCCCTCCACTTT
CDR3: CASRAGGRNSPLHF

J: TRBJ2-5
D: .
size: .
V: TRBV27
DNA: TGTGCCAGCAGTTTAGTGGGGGGACAAGAGACCCAGTACTTC
CDR3: CASSLVGGQETQYF

J: TRBJ2-2
D: .
size: many
V: TRBV6-1
DNA: TGTGCCAGCAGTGAAGCGGGGGGGCCCGGGGAGCTGTTTTTT
CDR3: CASSEAGGPGELFF

J: TRBJ1-1
D: .
size: .
V: TRBV18
DNA: TGTGCCAGCTCACCAAGGGGGAACACTGAAGCTTTCTTT
CDR3: CASSPRGNTEAFF

J: TRBJ1-3
D: .
size: .
V: TRBV13
DNA: TGTGCCAGCAGCTTAGTACGGAGCTCTGGAAACACCATATATTTT
CDR3: CASSLVRSSGNTIYF

J: TRBJ1-5
D: .
size: .
V: TRBV7-8
DNA: TGTGCCAGCAGTCCGGGCGGGCGCAATCAGCCCCAGCATTTT
CDR3: CASSPGGRNQPQHF

J: TRBJ2-3
D: TRBD2
size: .
V: TRBV5-5
DNA: TGTGCCAGTGCTAAAGCGGGAGGGAGCACAGATACGCAGTATTTT
CDR3: CASAKAGGSTDTQYF

J: TRBJ1-1
D: TRBD1
size: few
V: TRBV9
DNA: TGTGCCAGCAGCGTAGCCCCAGGGGGTGACACTGAAGCTTTCTTT
CDR3: CASSVAPGGDTEAFF

J: TRBJ1-2
D: TRBD1
size: .
V: TRBV6-6
DNA: TGTGCCAGCAATTCACCTCACCGGGACAGGATGTATGGCTACACCTTC
CDR3: CASNSPHRDRMYGYTF

J: TRBJ1-2
D: .
size: few
V: TRBV18
DNA: TGTGCCAGCTCACCCGGGAACACCGACTATGGCTACACCTTC
CDR3: CASSPGNTDYGYTF

J: TRBJ1-1
D: TRBD1
size: .
V: TRBV7-9
DNA: TGTGCCAGCAGCTTTACTACAGGGGGCTTAGATACTGAAGCTTTCTTT
CDR3: CASSFTTGGLDTEAFF

J: TRBJ1-1
D: .
size: .
V: TRBV12-3/TRBV12-4
DNA: TGTGCCAGCAGTTCGTCCGGCGGGCGGGCTTTCTTT
CDR3: CASSSSGGRAFF

J: TRBJ1-2
D: .
size: once
V: TRBV27
DNA: TGTGCCAGCAGGGGGTTTACCCCAGGGGCTAACTATGGCTACACCTTC
CDR3: CASRGFTPGANYGYTF

J: TRBJ2-3
D: TRBD2
size: once
V: TRBV5-1
DNA: TGCGCCAGCAGCCCATCGGGGGAGGGAGATACGCAGTATTTT
CDR3: CASSPSGEGDTQYF

J: TRBJ2-1
D: TRBD1
size: .
V: TRBV6-2/TRBV6-3
DNA: TGTGCCAGCAGCTGGACAGGTTTGAATGAGCAGTTCTTC
CDR3: CASSWTGLNEQFF

J: TRBJ1-2
D: .
size: .
V: TRBV10-3
DNA: TGTGCCATCAGTGAGCTAGGACAGAACTATGGCTACACCTTC
CDR3: CAISELGQNYGYTF

J: TRBJ2-5
D: TRBD2
size: once
V: TRBV30
DNA: TGTGCCTGGAGTTCCACTAGCGGAGGCCAGTACTTC
CDR3: CAWSSTSGGQYF

J: TRBJ2-1
D: TRBD1
size: .
V: TRBV5-5
DNA: TGTGCCAGCAGCTTGGCAATACAGGGGGGCAATGAGCAGTTCTTC
CDR3: CASSLAIQGGNEQFF

J: TRBJ2-2
D: .
size: once
V: TRBV11-2
DNA: TGTGCCAGCAGCTTAGGGACTGGAGACACCGGGGAGCTGTTTTTT
CDR3: CASSLGTGDTGELFF

J: TRBJ1-5
D: TRBD1
size: .
V: TRBV11-3
DNA: TGTGCCAGCAGCTCGACAGGGGGCAAGGATCAGCCCCAGCATTTT
CDR3: CASSSTGGKDQPQHF

J: TRBJ1-1
D: .
size: once
V: TRBV30
DNA: TGTGCCTGGAGTGACGGGGAAGGAGCTTTCTTT
CDR3: CAWSDGEGAFF

J: TRBJ1-5
D: .
size: .
V: TRBV2
DNA: TGTGCCAGCAGTGTAAACAGGGATCAGCCCCAGCATTTT
CDR3: CASSVNRDQPQHF

J: TRBJ2-7
D: TRBD1
size: .
V: TRBV6-5
DNA: TGTGCCAGCAGTTACAACGGACAGGGGGGTTGGGACGAGCAGTACTTC
CDR3: CASSYNGQGGWDEQYF

J: TRBJ2-1
D: .
size: .
V: TRBV7-9
DNA: TGTGCCAGCAGCTTAGCGGAGGACAATGAGCAGTTCTTC
CDR3: CASSLAEDNEQFF

J: TRBJ1-5
D: .
size: few
V: TRBV2
DNA: TGTGCCAGCAGACAGGGTAGGAATCAGCCCCAGCATTTT
CDR3: CASRQGRNQPQHF

J: TRBJ2-1
D: TRBD2
size: .
V: TRBV18
DNA: TGTGCCAGCTCACCACCAGAAGCGGGGGGGAACAATGAGCAGTTCTTC
CDR3: CASSPPEAGGNNEQFF

J: TRBJ2-3
D: TRBD1
size: .
V: TRBV24-1
DNA: TGTGCCACCAGTGAAAACAGGGGGTCGTCTTTGGATACGCAGTATTTT
CDR3: CATSENRGSSLDTQYF

J: TRBJ1-1
D: .
size: .
V: TRBV19
DNA: TGTGCCAGTAGTGCCAGGATAAGGCACACTGAAGCTTTCTTT
CDR3: CASSARIRHTEAFF

J: TRBJ2-5
D: TRBD1
size: .
V: TRBV7-9
DNA: TGTGCCAGCAGCTTAGCCCGGGACAGGGAGACCCAGTACTTC
CDR3: CASSLARDRETQYF

J: TRBJ2-1
D: TRBD2
size: once
V: TRBV10-1
DNA: TGCGCCAGCAGATTCGAGACTAGCGGGGGGCACAATGAGCAGTTCTTC
CDR3: CASRFETSGGHNEQFF

J: TRBJ1-1
D: .
size: .
V: TRBV4-3
DNA: TGCGCCAGCAGCCAGGCAGGGGCATTCACTGAAGCTTTCTTT
CDR3: CASSQAGAFTEAFF

J: TRBJ1-2
D: .
size: .
V: TRBV2
DNA: TGTGCCAGCAGTGCTCAGGGGATTGACTATGGCTACACCTTC
CDR3: CASSAQGIDYGYTF

J: TRBJ1-6
D: TRBD1
size: .
V: TRBV30
DNA: TGTGCCTGGAGTGCCCCCGGCCTTGGACAGGGAGGAAGGTTCCATAATTCACCCCTCCACTTT
CDR3: CAWSAPGLGQGGRFHNSPLHF

J: TRBJ2-3
D: TRBD1
size: once
V: TRBV29-1
DNA: TGCAGCGTTGGACAGGGGGCATCACAAGATACGCAGTATTTT
CDR3: CSVGQGASQDTQYF

J: TRBJ1-1
D: .
size: .
V: TRBV19
DNA: TGTGCCAGTAGTTCGGACAGAACTATACTGAACACTGAAGCTTTCTTT
CDR3: CASSSDRTILNTEAFF

J: TRBJ1-4
D: .
size: .
V: TRBV5-6
DNA: TGTGCCAGCAGCCGGGGAGGGGTTCGGAATGAAAAACTGTTTTTT
CDR3: CASSRGGVRNEKLFF

J: TRBJ1-6
D: .
size: once
V: TRBV27
DNA: TGTGCCAGCAGTTTTGGAGCAAGTTTCGGAAACAATTCACCCCTCCACTTT
CDR3: CASSFGASFGNNSPLHF

J: TRBJ2-5
D: .
size: .
V: TRBV7-2
DNA: TGTGCCAGCAGCCGGGGGTCCCAAGAGACCCAGTACTTC
CDR3: CASSRGSQETQYF

J: TRBJ2-3
D: .
size: .
V: TRBV5-1
DNA: TGCGCCAGCAAACAAAGTACCAACACAGATACGCAGTATTTT
CDR3: CASKQSTNTDTQYF

J: TRBJ1-1
D: .
size: .
V: TRBV2
DNA: TGTGCCAGCAGTGCGGAGTCTTCGAACACTGAAGCTTTCTTT
CDR3: CASSAESSNTEAFF

J: TRBJ1-5
D: TRBD1
size: .
V: TRBV6-6
DNA: TGTGCCAGCATCCAGGGACAGGGGTTCCAGCCCCAGCATTTT
CDR3: CASIQGQGFQPQHF